The 20 T cell receptor beta chains listed next were all sequenced from one sample in a study of long-term antiretroviral therapy in people with HIV. At the survey level, the v3.0 immunoSEQ assay was run. The protocol was immunoSEQ multiplex PCR, while the TCRdb copy is restricted to in-frame clones and leaves out a portion. Here the sample spans some 17,000 clones, 80% being singletons. This sample comprised unsorted PBMCs, obtained 0.1 years before starting antiretroviral therapy. The origin of the receptors is a man younger than 35 with HIV.

The chain couples TRBV28 to TRBJ1-3; D perhaps matches TRBD1 (5 bases). The CDR3 contains 15 residues. Trimming removed 3 bases at V and 0 bases at J, with 9 bases between. CDR1 and CDR2 from the germline V gene are MDHEN and SYDVKM. The CDR3 reads CASSFQGGSGNTIYF. CDR3 coding DNA: TGTGCCAGCAGTTTTCAGGGAGGCTCTGGAAACACCATATATTTT.

This sequence joins TRBV30 and TRBJ1-3; weak D call: TRBD1 (6 bases). Trimming took 1 base from V and 3 from J, leaving 10 bases between them. CDR1 and CDR2 from the germline V gene are GTSNPN and SVGIG (reference sequence). CDR3 length: 14 amino acids. CDR3 bases: TGTGCCTGGAGTGGAACAGGGTTTGGAAACACCATATATTTT. Protein: CAWSGTGFGNTIYF. Full variable domain (rest looked up from reference TRBV30 and TRBJ1-3): SQTIHQWPATLVQPVGSPLSLECTVEGTSNPNLYWYRQAAGRGLQLLFYSVGIGQISSEVPQNLSASRPQDRQFILSSKKLLLSDSGFYLCAWSGTGFGNTIYFGEGSWLTVV.

J is TRBJ2-7 and V is TRBV10-3; 8 bases fit TRBD2. V lost 1 base to trimming and J lost 0 bases; unmatched junction nucleotides: 11. Germline lookup yields CDR1 ENHRY and CDR2 SYGVKD. The CDR3 consists of 18 residues. The CDR3, as DNA: TGTGCCATCAGTGAGTTGGCTTCCCGGGAGGGGCACTCCTACGAGCAGTACTTC. This encodes CAISELASREGHSYEQYF.

The chain employs TRBV18 and TRBJ2-5; D tentatively reads TRBD1 or TRBD2 (6 bases each). The V gene's germline CDR1 is KGHSH and CDR2 LQKENI. Trimming stripped 5 bases from V and 0 bases from J, with 13 bases between. The CDR3 covers 15 residues. The CDR3 coding sequence is TGTGCCAGCTCAAGTGGGGGGCTCCACCAAGAGACCCAGTACTTC. Protein sequence: CASSSGGLHQETQYF.

This chain connects TRBV5-3 to TRBJ2-1, with D tentatively TRBD2 (6 bases). TRBV5-3 is filed as an ORF, its function uncertain. The CDR3 extends over 16 amino acids. Trimming left V 4 bases short and J 6 bases short, with 20 bases between. The CDR3 reads CARSGGGVALCNEQFF. CDR3 in DNA: TGTGCCAGAAGCGGTGGCGGGGTAGCTCTTTGCAATGAGCAGTTCTTC.

The V call is TRBV14, the J call TRBJ2-5, with no clear D. Trimming stripped 4 bases from V and 1 base from J, with 1 base between. The CDR3 covers 11 residues. CDR1 and CDR2 from the germline V gene are SGHDN and FVKESK. CDR3 sequence reads: CASSLQETQYF. The DNA of the CDR3 is TGTGCCAGCAGCCTCCAAGAGACCCAGTACTTC.

The gene calls are TRBV5-5 and TRBJ2-1, with D hard to call. Germline V gene sequence: CDR1 SGHKS, CDR2 YYEKEE (reference sequence). This CDR3 region has 13 residues. V gave up 5 bases and J gave up 5 bases, with 11 bases separating them. CDR3 bases: TGTGCCAGCAGTTATGGGCCCGACAATGAGCAGTTCTTC. Amino acid sequence: CASSYGPDNEQFF.

The rearrangement joins TRBV7-9 to TRBJ1-1; the match to TRBD1 covers 9 bases. The length of the CDR3 is 17 residues. V dropped 5 bases and J dropped 1; count of bases not matched to a gene: 11. CDR1 is SEHNR, CDR2 FQNEAQ, per germline (reference sequence). CDR3 sequence reads: CASSPPMGQGANTEAFF. CDR3 nucleotide sequence: TGTGCCAGCAGCCCTCCAATGGGACAGGGAGCGAACACTGAAGCTTTCTTT. Full variable domain (missing parts from reference TRBV7-9 and TRBJ1-1): DTGVSQNPRHKITKRGQNVTFRCDPISEHNRLYWYRQTLGQGPEFLTYFQNEAQLEKSRLLSDRFSAERPKGSFSTLEIQRTEQGDSAMYLCASSPPMGQGANTEAFFGQGTRLTVV.

The J gene is TRBJ1-1, the V gene TRBV6-1, with TRBD1 identical over 11 bases. Germline CDR1 MNHNS, CDR2 SASEGT. This CDR3 spans 14 amino acids. Trimming cost V 4 bases and J 4 bases; bases outside gene matches: 2. CDR3 sequence reads: CASSAGTGGTEAFF. The CDR3 region has the DNA TGTGCCAGCAGTGCCGGGACAGGGGGCACTGAAGCTTTCTTT.

A word on this clone: Other DNA sequences from this sample encode an identical CDR3 as well. The chain couples TRBV7-9 to TRBJ2-1; D is unresolved. V lost 3 bases, J lost 10 bases, and 7 bases lay in between. In germline, CDR1 is SEHNR, CDR2 FQNEAQ (reference sequence). The CDR3 sequence is 11 residues long. The CDR3 loop reads CASSFPREQFF. CDR3 in DNA: TGTGCCAGCAGCTTTCCAAGGGAGCAGTTCTTC.

The chain has TRBV21-1 and TRBJ1-5. TRBV21-1 is classified as a pseudogene. The CDR3 is 12 amino acids. CDR3 in DNA: TGTGCCAGCAGCAAAGGGGGTGAGCCCCAGCATTTT. It codes for CASSKGGEPQHF.

The gene calls are TRBV6-1 and TRBJ2-7; TRBD2 might be the D (5 bases). Germline CDR1 is MNHNS and CDR2 is SASEGT. V lost 7 bases to trimming and J lost 0 bases, with 10 bases between them. The CDR3 totals 13 residues. The CDR3 coding sequence is TGTGCCAGCAAAGCGGTAAGCTCCTACGAGCAGTACTTC. Translation: CASKAVSSYEQYF.

The rearrangement uses TRBV14 and TRBJ2-1; D is unresolved. CDR3 length: 15 residues. Trimming took 7 bases from V and 4 from J, leaving 17 bases between them. CDR1 SGHDN and CDR2 FVKESK come from the germline V gene. CDR3: CASTLSSTPYNEQFF. The CDR3 DNA follows: TGTGCCAGCACCTTGTCTAGTACCCCTTACAATGAGCAGTTCTTC.

The genes are TRBV18 and TRBJ2-7, with D perhaps TRBD2 (7 bases). Trimming stripped 5 bases from V and 2 bases from J, with 13 bases between. Per germline, CDR1 KGHSH and CDR2 LQKENI. This CDR3 contains 14 residues. CDR3 sequence: CASSYGGQTYEQYF. CDR3 nucleotide sequence: TGTGCCAGCTCATACGGGGGGCAAACCTACGAGCAGTACTTC.

The chain recombines TRBV10-3 with TRBJ2-2, with TRBD1 matching over 8 bases. V was pared by 7 bases and J by 7 bases, with 8 bases of the junction left unmatched. The CDR3 loop spans 14 amino acids. Looked up from germline, CDR1 is ENHRY and CDR2 is SYGVKD. This CDR3 reads CAIKGQGDGGELFF. The DNA for the CDR3 is TGTGCCATCAAAGGACAGGGAGATGGCGGGGAGCTGTTTTTT.

This clone was seen once. V is TRBV5-1 and J is TRBJ1-1; 9 nucleotides align to TRBD1. The CDR3 contains 13 residues. The V and J ends lost 6 bases and 3 bases, in that order; junction bases with no gene match: 3. CDR1 is SGHRS and CDR2 is YFSETQ in the germline V gene. The CDR3 protein is CASKTGGDTEAFF. The CDR3 DNA sequence: TGCGCCAGCAAGACAGGGGGGGACACTGAAGCTTTCTTT.

The rearrangement links TRBV5-6 to TRBJ1-4; 9 nucleotides match TRBD1. CDR1 and CDR2 from the germline V gene are SGHDT and YYEEEE. This CDR3 has 16 amino acids. V was pared by 4 bases and J by 3 bases, with 7 bases of the junction left unmatched. The CDR3 bases are TGTGCCAGCAGCGGGGAGTGGGACAGGGCTAATGAAAAACTGTTTTTT. Amino acids: CASSGEWDRANEKLFF.

J is TRBJ2-2 and V is TRBV2; 10 bases agree with TRBD2. V dropped 8 bases and J dropped 4; count of bases not matched to a gene: 10. The CDR3 extends over 16 amino acids. Per the germline V gene, CDR1 is SNHLY and CDR2 is FYNNEI. The CDR3 DNA follows: TGTGCCAGCTGTTCTATAGCGGGAGGAGTCACCGGGGAGCTGTTTTTT. It encodes CASCSIAGGVTGELFF. The entire variable domain, with the rest obtained from reference TRBV2 and TRBJ2-2, is as follows: EPEVTQTPSHQVTQMGQEVILRCVPISNHLYFYWYRQILGQKVEFLVSFYNNEISEKSEIFDDQFSVERPDGSNFTLKIRSTKLEDSAMYFCASCSIAGGVTGELFFGEGSRLTVL.

The genes are TRBV6-5 and TRBJ1-1; tentatively, D is TRBD1 (5 bases). The CDR3 is made up of 13 amino acids. V lost 4 bases to trimming and J lost 6 bases, with 12 bases between them. The germline V gene encodes CDR1 MNHEY and CDR2 SVGAGI. CDR3 nucleotide sequence: TGTGCCAGCAGTTTCACCGGGACGTCTGAAGCTTTCTTT. This codes for CASSFTGTSEAFF.

The gene calls are TRBV7-2 and TRBJ2-1, with TRBD2 matching 15 bases. The CDR3 loop spans 18 amino acids. Germline V CDR1 and CDR2: SGHTA, FQGNSA. J lost 3 bases, V lost 5 bases, and 8 bases had no gene match. CDR3 nucleotide sequence: TGTGCCAGCAGCACCCGGACTAGCGGGAGGGAAAGCTACAATGAGCAGTTCTTC. As protein: CASSTRTSGRESYNEQFF.